Reported below is one T cell receptor beta chain. The same CDR3 arises from other DNA sequences in this sample as well. The V end lost 3 bases, the J end lost 4 bases, and 6 bases lay between the germline ends. The V gene's germline CDR1 is MNHEY and CDR2 SMNVEV (reference sequence). This CDR3 is built from 12 residues. Authors' data handling: Amplification of reference gene primers was used by the study to estimate nucleated cell counts. Here immunoSEQ multiplex PCR was the method, and the copy in TCRdb shows in-frame clones only, minus some. V and J calls and clone size are given by that table; D and trimming were obtained from the DNA. The top ten hold roughly 19% of the sample, which has around 94,000 clones, roughly 80% seen once. This record belongs to a study of blood T cell repertoires in COVID-19.

This receptor was obtained from a human donor in a cohort sampled during active COVID-19. J is TRBJ1-2 and V is TRBV27, with D unresolved. The sequenced sample consisted of peripheral blood. The CDR3 nucleotides are TGTGCCAGCAGTTTCTCCGGCTATGGCTACACCTTC. It encodes CASSFSGYGYTF.